These 18 T cell receptor beta chains were sequenced from one sample in a study of T cells expressing NK-cell markers (dated by TCRdb to 2020 to 2021). Library preparation used 5' RACE. The sample was run on an Illumina HiSeq 2000. One entry per CDR3 protein sequence results from the TCRdb reprocessing of the reads, with DNA left out. The sample table gives about 460,000 distinct CDR3 sequences. The top ten constitute more than 1.4% of the sample. Specimen: blood T cells: a sorted CD56 or NKG2C T cell subset, CD4+ or CD8+ T cells, or bulk PBMC T cells (not recorded which). These receptors all stem from a woman between 50 and 59 years old in good health. Donor details come from another sample of the same person, matched by shared clones.

The V gene is TRBV9, the J gene TRBJ2-7; the TCRdb call, TRBD2, lacks DNA for checking. CDR1 and CDR2 (germline): SGDLS, YYNGEE. This CDR3 has 13 amino acids. CDR3 in amino acids: CASSVGETYEQYF.

The CDR3 reads CSARGTLAGVINEQFF. The chain carries TRBV20-1 and TRBJ2-1; TCRdb's assignment of TRBD2 cannot be checked, as there is no DNA. Germline V gives CDR1 DFQATT, CDR2 SNEGSKA (reference sequence). CDR3 length: 16 residues.

The rearrangement links TRBV20-1 to TRBJ2-7; TCRdb gives TRBD2 as the D gene, but with no DNA this cannot be confirmed. The CDR3 contains 14 residues. Germline V lookup: CDR1 DFQATT, CDR2 SNEGSKA (reference sequence). CDR3 sequence reads: CSATTGTLGYEQYF.

This chain links TRBV3-1 with TRBJ2-7; there is no DNA to check the TCRdb D call of TRBD1. CDR1 is LGHDT and CDR2 is YNNKEL in the germline V gene (reference sequence). The length of the CDR3 is 15 residues. The CDR3 loop reads CASSRSPQSGLEQYF.

The chain combines TRBV12-3 or TRBV12-4 with TRBJ2-3; TCRdb calls TRBD2, which cannot be checked without DNA. CDR3 length equals 14 residues. Here the CDR3 reads CASTLLARTDTQYF.

CDR3 amino acids: CASSLMGGDEQFF. The rearrangement uses TRBV7-7 and TRBJ2-1; TCRdb designates TRBD1, a call that cannot be tested without DNA. Germline V gives CDR1 SSHAT, CDR2 FNYEAQ (reference sequence). The CDR3 is made up of 13 amino acids.

The J gene is TRBJ2-7, the V gene TRBV20-1; TCRdb picks TRBD2, but there is no DNA to check that call. CDR3 length: 14 residues. Germline CDR1 reads DFQATT; CDR2 reads SNEGSKA (reference sequence). CDR3 loop: CSAFPAGGASEQYF.

This chain connects TRBV29-1 to TRBJ2-1. Germline V gene sequence: CDR1 SQVTM, CDR2 ANQGSEA. There are 11 residues in the CDR3. This chain's CDR3 is CSVAVYNEQFF.

The rearrangement uses TRBV24-1 and TRBJ1-2; TCRdb lists TRBD1, though no DNA is available to test this call. Germline V gives CDR1 KGHDR, CDR2 SFDVKD. This CDR3 contains 15 residues. The CDR3 loop is CATSDSSPGNYGYTF.

The chain carries TRBV7-9 and TRBJ2-1; TCRdb proposes TRBD2, but this gene call is untestable without DNA. The CDR3 is 15 amino acids. Per germline, CDR1 SEHNR and CDR2 FQNEAQ (reference sequence). The CDR3 spells CASSLFGIAYNEQFF.

This rearrangement joins TRBV27 to TRBJ1-5; checking the TCRdb D call of TRBD1 is not possible without DNA. Per germline, CDR1 MNHEY and CDR2 SMNVEV (reference sequence). This CDR3 has 16 residues. CDR3 in amino acids: CASSSLRRGDNQPQHF.

This sequence joins TRBV11-2 and TRBJ2-1; TCRdb's D gene call, TRBD1, goes unchecked for lack of DNA. The CDR3 is 15 residues long. CDR1 and CDR2 (germline): SGHAT, FQNNGV. The chain's CDR3 is CASSQGQGSYNEQFF.

V is TRBV6-1 and J is TRBJ2-3. Germline lookup yields CDR1 MNHNS and CDR2 SASEGT. The CDR3 covers 15 residues. The CDR3 protein is CASSESGSATDTQYF.

This sequence joins TRBV12-3 or TRBV12-4 and TRBJ2-3. CDR3 length equals 17 residues. CDR3 sequence reads: CASSPLSSLKFADTQYF.

V and J are TRBV15 and TRBJ2-1; with no DNA, the TCRdb D assignment of TRBD1 cannot be verified. Germline V CDR1 and CDR2: LNHNV, YYDKDF (reference sequence). CDR3 length equals 13 residues. CDR3 residues: CATSREGPAEQFF.

This sequence joins TRBV20-1 and TRBJ2-3; with no DNA, the TCRdb D assignment of TRBD2 cannot be verified. The germline V gene has CDR1 DFQATT and CDR2 SNEGSKA (reference sequence). The CDR3 runs to 15 residues. The CDR3 is CSARDGLAVGDTQYF.

This chain uses TRBV27 with TRBJ1-5; TCRdb lists TRBD1, though no DNA is available to test this call. Germline values: CDR1 MNHEY, CDR2 SMNVEV (reference sequence). This CDR3 has 14 residues. The CDR3 sequence: CASSLLGHGQPQHF.

This chain joins TRBV5-1 and TRBJ2-5; TCRdb outputs TRBD1, but without DNA this stays unchecked. There are 16 residues in the CDR3. CDR1 and CDR2 from the germline V gene are SGHRS and YFSETQ. The CDR3 region is CASSLNPQGAEETQYF.